Here is one TCR beta chain with its context. The data are from a study of T cell changes during pregnancy in multiple sclerosis. Trimming stripped 8 bases from V and 3 bases from J, with 18 bases between. This CDR3 contains 15 residues. Germline V CDR1 and CDR2: SNHLY, FYNNEI. Repertoires were generated with immunoSEQ multiplex PCR, while TCRdb's copy carries only in-frame clones and drops some. The top ten clones hold 0.15% to 0.2% of a sample with roughly 51,000 clones, about nine tenths of them seen once. The source of this sequence is a female donor in good health, enrolled as a control in a pregnancy study. The V and J genes are TRBV2 and TRBJ2-3, with D possibly matching TRBD2 (6 bases). The specimen comprised CD4+ T cells from peripheral blood mononuclear cells, sampled after pregnancy. DNA for the CDR3: TGTGCCAGCGTCTTACCGGGGGTTAATACAGATACGCAGTATTTT. Translating it yields CASVLPGVNTDTQYF. Together with reference TRBV2 and TRBJ2-3, the CDR3 gives the full variable domain: EPEVTQTPSHQVTQMGQEVILRCVPISNHLYFYWYRQILGQKVEFLVSFYNNEISEKSEIFDDQFSVERPDGSNFTLKIRSTKLEDSAMYFCASVLPGVNTDTQYFGPGTRLTVL.